Presented here are 22 T cell receptor beta chains from one specimen sequenced in a study of long-term antiretroviral therapy in people with HIV. Researchers report immunoSEQ v3.0 was run at survey level. Method: immunoSEQ multiplex PCR; TCRdb's copy keeps in-frame clones and lacks some. The sample shows more than 20,000 clones, 86% of them seen only once. The specimen was unsorted PBMCs, collected about 2.6 years after starting antiretroviral therapy. These receptors were obtained from a man in his forties or fifties with HIV.

This clone appeared a single time. In DNA, the CDR3 is TGTGCCAGCAGTTTAGCGGGAGGCCGGTTCTTC. Translating gives CASSLAGGRFF. V gene TRBV28 combines with J gene TRBJ2-1; 8 bases align to TRBD2. The CDR3 totals 11 residues. With 2 bases clipped from V and 15 bases from J, the junction kept 3 bases outside the gene matches. Per germline, CDR1 MDHEN and CDR2 SYDVKM.

The rearrangement joins TRBV30 to TRBJ1-5; TRBD1 aligns across 7 bases. Unmatched junction bases numbered 5, after V lost 2 bases and J lost 7 bases. The CDR3 consists of 13 residues. Germline lookup yields CDR1 GTSNPN and CDR2 SVGIG (reference sequence). In DNA, the CDR3 is TGTGCCTGGAGTCCGACAGGGAGGCAGCCCCAGCATTTT. Its protein is CAWSPTGRQPQHF.

The V and J genes are TRBV4-1 and TRBJ1-1; D is ambiguous. This CDR3 has 14 residues. CDR1 and CDR2 (germline): MGHRA, YSYEKL. The germline V and J ends were trimmed by 4 bases and 0 bases, with 9 bases remaining between them. The CDR3 reads CASSLGILNTEAFF. DNA of the CDR3: TGCGCCAGCAGCCTGGGCATCTTGAACACTGAAGCTTTCTTT.

The CDR3 protein is CASSLPTNTEAFF. The CDR3, as DNA: TGTGCCAGCAGTTTGCCTACGAACACTGAAGCTTTCTTT. The chain couples TRBV28 to TRBJ1-1; D gene unclear. V lost 3 bases to trimming and J lost 1 base, with 6 bases between them. CDR3 length: 13 residues. Germline V gene data show CDR1 as MDHEN and CDR2 as SYDVKM.

J is TRBJ2-7 and V is TRBV28, with unresolved D. CDR1 MDHEN and CDR2 SYDVKM come from the germline V gene. This CDR3 has 10 residues. V lost 6 bases, J lost 4 bases, and 4 bases lay in between. CDR3 DNA sequence: TGTGCCAGCAGCAAGTACGAGCAGTACTTC. It encodes CASSKYEQYF.

This clone came up once. V gene TRBV19 combines with J gene TRBJ2-7, with D perhaps matching TRBD1 (6 bases). Germline assignment: CDR1 LNHDA and CDR2 SQIVND (reference sequence). The germline V and J ends were trimmed by 3 bases and 0 bases, with 15 bases remaining between them. This CDR3 is built from 16 residues. The CDR3 sequence is CASSMAPGHPSYEQYF. For the CDR3, the DNA is TGTGCCAGTAGTATGGCCCCGGGACACCCCTCCTACGAGCAGTACTTC.

The genes are TRBV4-2 and TRBJ1-1, with D possibly TRBD1 on 5 matching bases. Germline CDR1 and CDR2: LGHNA and YNFKEQ. This CDR3 region has 13 residues. With 3 bases removed from V and 3 bases from J, the gap between germline ends came to 8 bases. The CDR3: CASSQGRYTEAFF. As DNA, the CDR3 is TGTGCCAGCAGCCAGGGACGGTACACTGAAGCTTTCTTT.

In this sample, this clone turned up a few times. This rearrangement joins TRBV9 to TRBJ2-7; 15 positions match TRBD2. CDR1 SGDLS and CDR2 YYNGEE come from the germline V gene. J gave up 6 bases and V 2 bases, and 6 bases lay outside the gene matches. This CDR3 is built from 16 residues. The CDR3 here is CASSVGLAGGQGEQYF. In DNA, the CDR3 is TGTGCCAGCAGCGTCGGACTAGCGGGGGGGCAGGGCGAGCAGTACTTC.

This chain joins TRBV2 and TRBJ2-2, with TRBD2 matching 11 bases. V was pared by 0 bases and J by 6 bases, with 0 bases of the junction left unmatched. This CDR3 region has 15 residues. Germline loops: CDR1 SNHLY, CDR2 FYNNEI. CDR3 bases: TGTGCCAGCAGTGAAGCACTAGCGGGAGCCGGGGAGCTGTTTTTT. This translates into CASSEALAGAGELFF.

The chain links TRBV7-2 to TRBJ1-2; 8 bases are shared with TRBD1. Trimming at V came to 5 bases and at J to 6 bases, leaving 8 bases not matched to a gene. Germline CDR1 reads SGHTA; CDR2 reads FQGNSA. CDR3 size: 14 residues. CDR3 sequence reads: CASSASTGAHGYTF. CDR3 nucleotides: TGTGCCAGCAGCGCCTCGACAGGGGCCCATGGCTACACCTTC. The entire variable domain, with the rest obtained from reference TRBV7-2 and TRBJ1-2, is as follows: GAGVSQSPSNKVTEKGKDVELRCDPISGHTALYWYRQSLGQGLEFLIYFQGNSAPDKSGLPSDRFSAERTGGSVSTLTIQRTQQEDSAVYLCASSASTGAHGYTFGSGTRLTVV.

V usage is TRBV27 and J usage is TRBJ2-7; D not resolved. V lost 0 bases and J lost 3, with 12 bases in between. The CDR3 runs 15 residues. From germline, CDR1 is MNHEY and CDR2 SMNVEV (reference sequence). CDR3 DNA: TGTGCCAGCAGTTTATCACTGGCGAACCACTACGAGCAGTACTTC. Its protein is CASSLSLANHYEQYF.

V usage is TRBV7-9 and J usage is TRBJ2-1; D not certain. The CDR3 extends over 13 amino acids. Germline V CDR1 and CDR2: SEHNR, FQNEAQ (reference sequence). The ends were cut back, 1 base at V and 6 bases at J, with 7 bases in the middle. CDR3 in DNA: TGTGCCAGCAGCTTAGAAGGGATCAATGAGCAGTTCTTC. This codes for CASSLEGINEQFF.

V and J are TRBV10-2 and TRBJ2-5; TRBD2 matches at 8 bases. The CDR3 is 15 residues long. V lost 1 base and J lost 4; bases outside the gene matches: 5. Looked up from germline, CDR1 is WSHSY and CDR2 is SAAADI. The CDR3 DNA reads TGCGCCAGCAGTGAGTTGGTCGGGGGGGGAGAGACCCAGTACTTC. Translated: CASSELVGGGETQYF.

The rearrangement uses TRBV11-2 and TRBJ1-3; D may be TRBD1 (5 bases). The CDR3 sequence is 15 residues long. Germline V gene data show CDR1 as SGHAT and CDR2 as FQNNGV. The ends were cut back, 5 bases at V and 0 bases at J, with 11 bases in the middle. The CDR3 nucleotides read TGTGCCAGCAGCGCGACAGAAATCTCTGGAAACACCATATATTTT. Protein product: CASSATEISGNTIYF.

This chain links TRBV28 with TRBJ1-2; D gene unclear. Germline loops: CDR1 MDHEN, CDR2 SYDVKM. Trimming removed 5 bases from V and 4 bases from J, with 14 bases in between. The CDR3 sequence is 14 residues long. The CDR3 protein is CASSIRASSYGYTF. CDR3 coding DNA: TGTGCCAGCAGTATACGGGCCAGCTCCTATGGCTACACCTTC.

The chain combines TRBV2 with TRBJ1-4; 10 nucleotides align to TRBD1. The ends lost 2 bases at V and 6 bases at J; junction bases unmatched: 3. CDR3 length: 15 amino acids. In germline, CDR1 is SNHLY, CDR2 FYNNEI. CDR3 nucleotides: TGTGCCAGCAGTGAACGAGGGACAGGGGATGAAAAACTGTTTTTT. Its protein product is CASSERGTGDEKLFF.

The chain links TRBV11-3 to TRBJ2-7; D possibly corresponds to TRBD1 (6 bases). This CDR3 is built from 13 residues. Trimming took 0 bases from V and 6 from J, leaving 9 bases between them. In germline, CDR1 is SGHNT, CDR2 YENEEA. The chain's CDR3 is CASSLEDSREQYF. CDR3 sequence (DNA): TGTGCCAGCAGCTTAGAGGACAGTCGCGAGCAGTACTTC.

V is TRBV10-1 and J is TRBJ1-6, with a weak D call TRBD1 (6 bases). The germline CDR1 and CDR2 sequences are WNHNN and SYGVQD (reference sequence). Trimming pared 8 bases from V and 0 bases from J, leaving 17 bases between. The CDR3 has 17 amino acids. CDR3 nucleotides: TGCGCCAGCCCATCCCCGGGGGCGAGCTCCTATAATTCACCCCTCCACTTT. Amino acid sequence: CASPSPGASSYNSPLHF.

The chain has TRBV12-5 and TRBJ2-1, with a tentative D call TRBD1 (6 bases). The CDR3 is 14 amino acids. Germline CDR1 and CDR2: LGHNT and FRNRAP. Trimming stripped 1 base from V and 8 bases from J, with 12 bases between. CDR3: CASGLAQGRDEQFF. As DNA, the CDR3 is TGTGCTAGTGGTTTGGCACAGGGCCGCGATGAGCAGTTCTTC.

The chain couples TRBV5-1 to TRBJ2-7, with 10 bases matching TRBD2. The ends lost 0 bases at V and 0 bases at J; junction bases unmatched: 9. There are 18 residues in the CDR3. The germline V gene has CDR1 SGHRS and CDR2 YFSETQ. The CDR3 reads CASSLVPSGGDISYEQYF. CDR3 nucleotides: TGCGCCAGCAGCTTGGTTCCGAGCGGGGGGGATATCTCCTACGAGCAGTACTTC.

V usage is TRBV6-4 and J usage is TRBJ2-1, with TRBD2 matching 7 bases. Unmatched junction bases numbered 5, after V lost 2 bases and J lost 4 bases. Germline V gene lookup returns CDR1 MRHNA and CDR2 SNTAGT. The CDR3 is 15 amino acids. Here the CDR3 reads CASSDERGRYNEQFF. The CDR3 nucleotides are TGTGCCAGCAGTGACGAGCGCGGGAGATACAATGAGCAGTTCTTC.

This sequence joins TRBV7-8 and TRBJ2-3; the D is unclear. The CDR3 loop spans 15 amino acids. Looked up from germline, CDR1 is SGHVS and CDR2 is FQNEAQ. V was cut by 1 base and J by 6 bases, with 14 bases left in between. CDR3 amino acids: CASSLGRWQQDTQYF. CDR3 nucleotides: TGTGCCAGCAGCTTAGGAAGGTGGCAGCAGGATACGCAGTATTTT. The full variable domain, completed using reference TRBV7-8 and TRBJ2-3, is GAGVSQSPRYKVAKRGQDVALRCDPISGHVSLFWYQQALGQGPEFLTYFQNEAQLDKSGLPSDRFFAERPEGSVSTLKIQRTQQEDSAVYLCASSLGRWQQDTQYFGPGTRLTVL.